This T cell receptor beta chain was obtained from a study of cytomegalovirus exposure and HLA in healthy donors. V gave up 5 bases and J gave up 1 base, with 14 bases separating them. In germline, CDR1 is SEHNR, CDR2 FQNEAQ (reference sequence). This CDR3 comprises 16 residues. Assay: immunoSEQ multiplex PCR; the TCRdb copy retains only in-frame clones and omits some. The sample shows about 130,000 clones, around 95% of them seen only once. The chain employs TRBV7-9 and TRBJ2-2; a possible D gene is TRBD1 (6 bases). This clonotype was sampled from a man aged 18 to 29 in good health and CMV-seronegative. The sample comprised PBMCs. The CDR3 sequence is CASSPTSGQNTGELFF. The CDR3 nucleotides are TGTGCCAGCAGCCCGACCTCGGGACAGAACACCGGGGAGCTGTTTTTT. The full variable domain, completed using reference TRBV7-9 and TRBJ2-2, is DTGVSQNPRHKITKRGQNVTFRCDPISEHNRLYWYRQTLGQGPEFLTYFQNEAQLEKSRLLSDRFSAERPKGSFSTLEIQRTEQGDSAMYLCASSPTSGQNTGELFFGEGSRLTVL.